Many counts were recorded for the clone carrying this T cell receptor (beta chain). Antigen unknown. The data were taken from a study of T cells in Graves' hyperthyroidism and ophthalmopathy. Study overall: Peripheral blood specimens were obtained at initial diagnosis, prior to any treatment.

What was amplified from RNA transcripts were TCR beta CDR3 regions. A set of HTBI primers served as the primers for a first-round RT-PCR of the TCR CDR3. TCRdb independently ran MiXCR on the multiplex PCR reads; one entry per CDR3 protein. The sample has roughly 720,000 distinct CDR3 sequences; around 16% are singletons. Study-level results: Within blood appeared most thyroid clonotypes that had expanded above 0.001.

For Graves' hyperthyroidism to be stable, ophthalmopathy could not progress within 18 months. On the basis of clinical symptoms, serum thyroxine and TRAb, thyroid ultrasound and orbital computed tomography, diagnoses were made. The sequence was obtained from a man aged 50 to 59 with Graves' hyperthyroidism. Material for sequencing was blood.

The CDR3, as DNA: TGTGCCAGCACCTTAAGGGTGACTAGCGGGAACCCCTACGAGCAGTACTTC. This sequence encodes CASTLRVTSGNPYEQYF. This chain uses TRBV27 with TRBJ2-7; TRBD2 aligns across 11 bases. CDR3 length equals 17 residues. Unmatched junction bases numbered 13, after V lost 7 bases and J lost 2 bases. Germline V gene sequence: CDR1 MNHEY, CDR2 SMNVEV (reference sequence).